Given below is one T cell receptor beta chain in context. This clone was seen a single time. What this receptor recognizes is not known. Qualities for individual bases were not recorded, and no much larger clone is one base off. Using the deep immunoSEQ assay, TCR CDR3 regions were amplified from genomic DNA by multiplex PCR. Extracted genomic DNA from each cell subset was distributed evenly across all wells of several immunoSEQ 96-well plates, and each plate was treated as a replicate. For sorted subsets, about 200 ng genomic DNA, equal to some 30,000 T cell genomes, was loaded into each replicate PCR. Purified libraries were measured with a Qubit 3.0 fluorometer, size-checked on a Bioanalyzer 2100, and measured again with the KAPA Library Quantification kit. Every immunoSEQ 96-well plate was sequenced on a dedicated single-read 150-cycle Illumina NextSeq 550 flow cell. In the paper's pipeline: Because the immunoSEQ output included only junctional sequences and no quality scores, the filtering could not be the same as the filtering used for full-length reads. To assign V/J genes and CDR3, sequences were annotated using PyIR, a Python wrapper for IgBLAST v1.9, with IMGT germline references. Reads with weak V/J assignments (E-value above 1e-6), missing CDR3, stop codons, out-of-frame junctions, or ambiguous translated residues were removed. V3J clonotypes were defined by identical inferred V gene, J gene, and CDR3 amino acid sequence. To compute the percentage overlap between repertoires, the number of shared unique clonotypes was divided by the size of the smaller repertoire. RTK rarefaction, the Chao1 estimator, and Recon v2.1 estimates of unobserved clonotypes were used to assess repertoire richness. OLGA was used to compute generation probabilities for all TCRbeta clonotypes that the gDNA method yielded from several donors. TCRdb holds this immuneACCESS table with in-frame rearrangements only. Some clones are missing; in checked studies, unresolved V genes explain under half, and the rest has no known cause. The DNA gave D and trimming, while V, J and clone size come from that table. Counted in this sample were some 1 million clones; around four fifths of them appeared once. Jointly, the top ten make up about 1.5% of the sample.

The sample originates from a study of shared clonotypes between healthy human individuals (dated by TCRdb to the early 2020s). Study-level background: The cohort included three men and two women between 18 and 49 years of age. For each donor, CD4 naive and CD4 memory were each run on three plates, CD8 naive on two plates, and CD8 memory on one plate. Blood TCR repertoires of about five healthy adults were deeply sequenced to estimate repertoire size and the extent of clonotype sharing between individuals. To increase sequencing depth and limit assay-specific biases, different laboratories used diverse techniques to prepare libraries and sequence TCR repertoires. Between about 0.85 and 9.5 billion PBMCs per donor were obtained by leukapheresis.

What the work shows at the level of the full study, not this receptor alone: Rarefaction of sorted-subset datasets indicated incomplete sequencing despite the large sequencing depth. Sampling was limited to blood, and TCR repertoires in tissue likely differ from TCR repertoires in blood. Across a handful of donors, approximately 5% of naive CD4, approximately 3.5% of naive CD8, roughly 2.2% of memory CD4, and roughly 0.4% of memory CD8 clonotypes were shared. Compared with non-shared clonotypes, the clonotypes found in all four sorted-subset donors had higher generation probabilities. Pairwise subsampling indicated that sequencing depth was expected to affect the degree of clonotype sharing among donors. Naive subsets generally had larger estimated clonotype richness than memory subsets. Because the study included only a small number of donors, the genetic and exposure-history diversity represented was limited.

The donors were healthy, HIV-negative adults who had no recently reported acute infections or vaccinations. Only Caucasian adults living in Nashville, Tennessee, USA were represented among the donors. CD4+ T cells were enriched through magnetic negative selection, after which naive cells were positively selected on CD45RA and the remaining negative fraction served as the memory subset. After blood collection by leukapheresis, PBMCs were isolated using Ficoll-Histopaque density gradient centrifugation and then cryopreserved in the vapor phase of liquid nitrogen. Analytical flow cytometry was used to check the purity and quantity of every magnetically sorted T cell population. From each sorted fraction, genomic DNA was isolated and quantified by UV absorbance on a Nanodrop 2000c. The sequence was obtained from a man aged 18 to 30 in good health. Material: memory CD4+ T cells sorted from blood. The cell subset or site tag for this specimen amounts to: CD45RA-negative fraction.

The encoded CDR3 is CASSFGGGKLFF. The nucleotide sequence reads TGTGCCAGCAGTTTTGGAGGAGGAAAACTGTTTTTT. This chain is built from TRBV28 and TRBJ1-4, with no D gene named confidently. For CDR1 and CDR2, the germline V gene lists MDHEN and SYDVKM. The CDR3 sequence holds 12 residues, the cysteine and phenylalanine included. Kept here is only the CDR3 DNA, which spans 36 bases and is read in frame from base 1. V loses 3 bases, J loses 10 bases, and the germline ends lie 9 bases apart.